This TCR beta chain appears in the sequencing data of a study of blood T cells in healthy people across ages. Findings and caveats of the study: Fewer expanded clones and more diversity marked long-lived versus aged donors.

All donors came from Russia, were Caucasian and healthy, and spanned ages roughly 6 to 100. About 10 milliliters of peripheral blood were drawn from each donor into EDTA-treated tubes. With regard to this clonotype: As yet, its antigen is unknown.

Then a second PCR, running roughly 7 to 11 cycles, was carried out with a sample-barcoded 5' primer and a J-beta primer mix. Each single sample gave us at least 3 million CDR3-containing paired-end reads. TCRdb ran MiXCR on the 5' RACE reads and lists one entry per CDR3 protein. This table holds hundreds of thousands of distinct CDR3 sequences, roughly 41% found once. Germline CDR1 is KGHDR and CDR2 is SFDVKD. The V gene end was trimmed by 7 bases and the J gene end by 9 bases; junction bases not matched to a gene: 7. The CDR3 has 12 amino acids. Source material: blood. The receptor was derived from a man older than 75 in good health. The rearrangement links TRBV24-1 to TRBJ2-5, with 7 positions matching TRBD2. This CDR3 is CATRDSREAQYF. DNA of the CDR3: TGTGCCACCAGAGACAGCCGGGAGGCCCAGTACTTC.